This T cell receptor (beta chain) is drawn from a study of vaccination effects on CD4 cells after COVID-19. Note on this clone: The antigen is unknown.

The study's findings and limits: The study found marked clonal contraction of infection- and vaccine-induced clones late after vaccination.

Here immunoSEQ multiplex PCR was the method, and the copy in TCRdb shows in-frame clones only, minus some. The sample holds more than 50,000 clones, about 80% seen once. The CDR3 is made up of 14 amino acids. Germline CDR1 is SGHAT and CDR2 is FQNNGV. The junction had 8 bases not matched to a gene; V was cut back by 7 bases and J by 6 bases. Sequencing in the ViraFEST assay came after antigen-specific CD4+ T cells had been expanded with viral peptide pools, which were used to stimulate PBMC. Following 10 days of culture, CD4+ T cells were isolated. All study participants received two doses of BNT162b2 or mRNA-1273 vaccine. Vaccinated participants had no history of SARS-CoV-2 infection and tested negative for nucleocapsid antibodies.

The chain employs TRBV11-2 and TRBJ2-3; 9 bases are shared with TRBD2. The sample in question was CD4+ T cells from PBMCs cultured with HCoV-OC43 spike peptides, obtained after COVID-19 vaccination. Noted subset: HCoV-OC43 spike overlapping peptide pool stimulation. This clonotype originated in a human donor who received a COVID-19 vaccine. CDR3 nucleotide sequence: TGTGCCAGCAACCGGGGTAGCGGGGGTGATACGCAGTATTTT. Encoded protein: CASNRGSGGDTQYF.